This TCR beta chain was documented in a study of T cell repertoires in cytomegalovirus infection. This clonotype was observed at least ten times. Via MiXCR, TCRdb re-called the reads, giving one row per CDR3 protein. The repertoire holds about 360,000 distinct CDR3 sequences, with 15% to 20% as singletons. From germline, CDR1 is MNHNS and CDR2 SASEGT. This CDR3 comprises 12 residues. Trimming left V 6 bases short and J 9 bases short, with 12 bases between. This chain joins TRBV6-1 and TRBJ2-1; D not certain. The source of this sequence is a human donor in good health (CMV status not recorded). Some clones in this sample may be carry-over from other donors' samples. The specimen sequenced was PBMCs. The CDR3: CASRAAWGEQFF. The CDR3 DNA reads TGTGCCAGCAGGGCGGCCTGGGGTGAGCAGTTCTTC.